The T cell receptor (beta chain) described here comes from a study of PD-1 blockade in mismatch repair-deficient tumors. Study-level information: Enrolled about 2012-2016, patients had progressing, pretreated mismatch repair-deficient cancers of about a dozen types.

The CDR3 has 15 residues. CDR1 and CDR2 from the germline V gene are SGHNT and YYREEE (reference sequence). Trimming removed 2 bases from V and 4 bases from J; junction bases left unmatched: 4. Overall study findings and caveats: Tumor-resident clones, often undetectable pretreatment in blood, expanded then contracted after pembrolizumab.

All patients were mismatch repair deficient, assessed by either PCR or immunohistochemistry. This clone occurred once. Its specificity is unknown. Produced via immunoSEQ multiplex PCR; TCRdb's table is partial and in-frame only. The table includes around 48,000 clones, about 80% detected once. The starting material was peripheral blood, obtained 4 weeks after starting pembrolizumab. The receptor comes from an adult with mismatch repair-deficient cancer. The J gene is TRBJ2-1, the V gene TRBV5-4; 9 positions match TRBD2. CDR3 bases: TGTGCCAGCAGCTTTGCTAGCGGGGAATACAATGAGCAGTTCTTC. This encodes CASSFASGEYNEQFF.